This passage covers 16 T cell receptor beta chains from one sample sequenced in a study of blood T cell repertoires in COVID-19. TCRdb's table, derived via immunoSEQ multiplex PCR, lists solely in-frame clones and lacks some. Among about 94,000 clones listed, 84% were seen once. Material for sequencing was peripheral blood. The source of these receptors is a man aged 55 to 69 with acute or convalescent COVID-19.

This chain joins TRBV12-3 or TRBV12-4 and TRBJ2-5, with 7 bases fitting TRBD2. V was pared by 5 bases and J by 4 bases, with 4 bases of the junction left unmatched. CDR3 length: 13 residues. The CDR3 reads CASSTGGGETQYF. The CDR3 DNA reads TGTGCCAGCAGTACTGGGGGGGGAGAGACCCAGTACTTC.

This chain connects TRBV6-6 to TRBJ2-1, with a tentative D call TRBD1 (6 bases). The CDR3 runs to 12 residues. The V end lost 4 bases, the J end lost 5 bases, and 6 bases lay between the germline ends. Germline V CDR1 and CDR2: MNHNY, SVGAGI (reference sequence). The CDR3 bases are TGTGCCAGCAGTTGGACAGACAATGAGCAGTTCTTC. Its translation: CASSWTDNEQFF.

V and J are TRBV5-4 and TRBJ1-4, with a tentative D call TRBD1 (6 bases). Trimming left V 2 bases short and J 6 bases short, with 8 bases between. Germline CDR1 reads SGHNT; CDR2 reads YYREEE (reference sequence). The CDR3 covers 13 residues. CDR3 DNA: TGTGCCAGCAGCTTCAGGGGCGATGAAAAACTGTTTTTT. Residues: CASSFRGDEKLFF. Drawing the rest from reference TRBV5-4 and TRBJ1-4, the complete variable domain is ETGVTQSPTHLIKTRGQQVTLRCSSQSGHNTVSWYQQALGQGPQFIFQYYREEENGRGNFPPRFSGLQFPNYSSELNVNALELDDSALYLCASSFRGDEKLFFGSGTQLSVL.

The chain is built from TRBV5-6 and TRBJ1-1; D remains unclear. The CDR3 has 13 residues. V dropped 5 bases and J dropped 4 bases, with 12 bases sitting between them. Germline loops: CDR1 SGHDT, CDR2 YYEEEE. The CDR3, as DNA: TGTGCCAGCAGACGTACAGCGGGCACTGAAGCTTTCTTT. This gives the protein CASRRTAGTEAFF.

This clone appeared a single time. The chain employs TRBV7-6 and TRBJ2-1, with a weak D call TRBD1 (6 bases). CDR3 size: 16 residues. Germline V gene sequence: CDR1 SGHVS, CDR2 FNYEAQ. The V gene lost 1 base and the J gene lost 4 bases, with 14 bases spanning the gap. CDR3 sequence reads: CASSLESGAGYNEQFF. The CDR3 DNA is TGTGCCAGCAGCTTAGAATCAGGGGCTGGATACAATGAGCAGTTCTTC.

This chain uses TRBV7-9 with TRBJ1-2; 10 positions match TRBD1. CDR1 SEHNR and CDR2 FQNEAQ come from the germline V gene (reference sequence). The CDR3 is 14 residues long. Germline trimming cut 5 bases from V and 3 bases from J; bases unmatched to any gene: 3. In DNA form, the CDR3 reads TGTGCCAGCAGCCGACAGGGGGCTGACTATGGCTACACCTTC. The encoded protein is CASSRQGADYGYTF.

The chain links TRBV18 to TRBJ1-2; a possible D gene is TRBD1 (5 bases). V lost 3 bases to trimming and J lost 2 bases, with 13 bases between them. The CDR3 is 15 amino acids. The germline CDR1 and CDR2 sequences are KGHSH and LQKENI. DNA for the CDR3: TGTGCCAGCTCACCTCGCGGGACGGAAAACTATGGCTACACCTTC. Its protein product is CASSPRGTENYGYTF. Complete variable domain (other parts from reference TRBV18 and TRBJ1-2): NAGVMQNPRHLVRRRGQEARLRCSPMKGHSHVYWYRQLPEEGLKFMVYLQKENIIDESGMPKERFSAEFPKEGPSILRIQQVVRGDSAAYFCASSPRGTENYGYTFGSGTRLTVV.

V is TRBV4-3 and J is TRBJ1-1; 7 bases align to TRBD1. The CDR3 has 13 amino acids. Germline CDR1 is LGHNA and CDR2 is YSLEER. The V segment lost 0 bases and the J segment 10 bases; nucleotides outside the gene matches: 5. The CDR3 spells CASSQDGGQRAFF. For the CDR3, the DNA is TGCGCCAGCAGCCAAGATGGGGGACAGCGAGCTTTCTTT.

The chain carries TRBV6-2 or TRBV6-3 and TRBJ2-2, with D maybe TRBD2 (5 bases). CDR1 and CDR2 from the germline V gene are MNHEY and SVGEGT. V was trimmed by 2 bases and J by 3 bases, leaving 10 bases between them. This CDR3 region has 15 residues. CDR3 loop: CASSYEGWDTGELFF. CDR3 coding DNA: TGTGCCAGCAGTTACGAGGGTTGGGACACCGGGGAGCTGTTTTTT.

The chain recombines TRBV3-1 (or the pseudogene TRBV3-2) with TRBJ1-5, with D hard to call. CDR3 size: 14 residues. The germline V gene has CDR1 LGHDT and CDR2 YNNKEL (reference sequence). V lost 1 base and J lost 1, with 5 bases in between. The CDR3: CASSQGPSNQPQHF. As DNA, the CDR3 is TGTGCCAGCAGCCAAGGTCCAAGCAATCAGCCCCAGCATTTT.

This clone was detected once. The DNA for the CDR3 is TGTGCCAGCAGCTCGACCTCGAGGAGATACGAGCAGTACTTC. This sequence encodes CASSSTSRRYEQYF. V usage is TRBV5-6 and J usage is TRBJ2-7, with D unclear. Trimming left V 3 bases short and J 4 bases short, with 14 bases between. CDR3 length equals 14 residues. Per germline, CDR1 SGHDT and CDR2 YYEEEE.

This chain joins TRBV14 and TRBJ2-7, with 10 bases lining up with TRBD2. This CDR3 spans 16 amino acids. The J segment lost 5 bases and the V segment lost 0 bases, leaving 7 bases of the junction unmatched. Germline V gives CDR1 SGHDN, CDR2 FVKESK. The CDR3 DNA sequence: TGTGCCAGCAGCCAAGATTGGTCTAGCGGGGGCGACGAGCAGTACTTC. Translating it yields CASSQDWSSGGDEQYF.

The V gene is TRBV2, the J gene TRBJ1-1, with D unresolved. There are 13 residues in the CDR3. Trimming removed 5 bases from V and 4 bases from J, with 11 bases in between. Per the germline V gene, CDR1 is SNHLY and CDR2 is FYNNEI. The CDR3 DNA sequence: TGTGCCAGCAGTCAGTACAGATTCACTGAAGCTTTCTTT. Translated: CASSQYRFTEAFF.

The chain combines TRBV7-2 with TRBJ1-1, with D possibly matching TRBD1 (6 bases). The CDR3 loop spans 14 amino acids. Trimming took 4 bases from V and 1 from J, leaving 10 bases between them. The germline V gene has CDR1 SGHTA and CDR2 FQGNSA. CDR3 sequence: CASSWGHQNTEAFF. The CDR3, as DNA: TGTGCCAGCAGCTGGGGACACCAGAACACTGAAGCTTTCTTT.

This clone was seen a few times. The gene calls are TRBV7-9 and TRBJ2-7; D call uncertain. V was clipped by 4 bases and J by 3 bases, with 4 bases between them. Germline assignment: CDR1 SEHNR and CDR2 FQNEAQ (reference sequence). The CDR3 has 11 amino acids. CDR3 sequence reads: CASSSNYEQYF. In DNA form, the CDR3 reads TGTGCCAGCAGCTCTAACTACGAGCAGTACTTC. The full variable domain, completed using reference TRBV7-9 and TRBJ2-7, is DTGVSQNPRHKITKRGQNVTFRCDPISEHNRLYWYRQTLGQGPEFLTYFQNEAQLEKSRLLSDRFSAERPKGSFSTLEIQRTEQGDSAMYLCASSSNYEQYFGPGTRLTVT.

This clone occurred a few times. The chain uses TRBV18 and TRBJ1-1; TRBD1 is a possible D gene (5 bases). The CDR3 is made up of 15 amino acids. Per the germline V gene, CDR1 is KGHSH and CDR2 is LQKENI. The V and J ends lost 4 bases and 1 base respectively, with 13 bases between them. CDR3 nucleotides: TGTGCCAGCTCACAAAAGGACATTACGAACACTGAAGCTTTCTTT. Translation gives CASSQKDITNTEAFF.